This TCR beta chain was recorded in a study of vaccination and CD4 T cells after COVID-19. The overall study: Stimuli were overlapping spike peptide pools of SARS-CoV-2 and three common cold coronaviruses (HCoV-NL63, HCoV-OC43, HCoV-229E).

The Oncomine TCR Beta short-read assay was what sequenced the DNA obtained from cultured CD4+ T cells. MiXCR, applied by TCRdb to the PCR reads, yields one record per CDR3 protein. The sample yields about 7,000 distinct CDR3 sequences, 50% seen once. A single count supports this clonotype. Its antigen is as yet unknown. The germline CDR1 and CDR2 sequences are SGHRS and YFSETQ. This CDR3 is built from 15 residues. V shed 0 bases and J shed 5 bases, with 9 bases lying between them. Treatment defined: roughly 10-day PBMC culture with coronavirus spike peptide pools or control peptides (ViraFEST assay). During the years 2011-2018, before the COVID-19 pandemic, the unexposed donor's CD4+ T cells were collected. Culture of a few million PBMCs per well took place with 10 IU/ml IL-2 and 9.5 to 10 ug/ml peptide pools. Following a culture period (roughly ten days), negative selection was used to isolate CD4+ T cells.

The sequence derives from a human donor in good health. Sequencing used CD4+ T cells from blood, cultured in vitro. This chain links TRBV5-1 with TRBJ1-6, with a possible D match to TRBD1 (6 bases). The CDR3 nucleotides read TGCGCCAGCAGCTTGGAGGGGGGAAATAATTCACCCCTCCACTTT. Translation: CASSLEGGNNSPLHF. Combining the CDR3 with reference TRBV5-1 and TRBJ1-6 gives the whole variable domain KAGVTQTPRYLIKTRGQQVTLSCSPISGHRSVSWYQQTPGQGLQFLFEYFSETQRNKGNFPGRFSGRQFSNSRSEMNVSTLELGDSALYLCASSLEGGNNSPLHFGNGTRLTVT.